Shown below are 30 T cell receptor beta chains from a single sample sequenced in a study of blood T cell repertoires in COVID-19. TCRdb keeps only in-frame clones here, not all; method: immunoSEQ multiplex PCR. The sample records about 11,000 clones, roughly 88% being singletons. Sequencing was done on a sample of peripheral blood. These receptors were obtained from a human donor in a cohort sampled during active COVID-19.

V usage is TRBV7-2 and J usage is TRBJ1-4; 7 bases are shared with TRBD1. The CDR3 runs 14 residues. Germline V lookup: CDR1 SGHTA, CDR2 FQGNSA. V shed 5 bases, J shed 4 bases, and the junction held 4 bases outside the gene matches. The CDR3 DNA reads as TGTGCCAGCAGCCCGGACAGGTTTAATGAAAAACTGTTTTTT. This gives the protein CASSPDRFNEKLFF.

The V gene is TRBV19, the J gene TRBJ1-4, with 9 bases lining up with TRBD1. The CDR3 length is 14 residues. J was trimmed by 3 bases and V by 6 bases; bases with no gene match: 2. The germline V gene encodes CDR1 LNHDA and CDR2 SQIVND (reference sequence). The CDR3 spells CASSRTGANEKLFF. The CDR3 DNA follows: TGTGCCAGTAGCAGGACAGGGGCTAATGAAAAACTGTTTTTT. Filled out from reference TRBV19 and TRBJ1-4, the complete variable domain reads DGGITQSPKYLFRKEGQNVTLSCEQNLNHDAMYWYRQDPGQGLRLIYYSQIVNDFQKGDIAEGYSVSREKKESFPLTVTSAQKNPTAFYLCASSRTGANEKLFFGSGTQLSVL.

The chain is built from TRBV5-1 and TRBJ2-5; 10 nucleotides match TRBD2. The length of the CDR3 is 16 residues. With 4 bases clipped from V and 5 bases from J, the junction kept 11 bases outside the gene matches. Germline CDR1 SGHRS, CDR2 YFSETQ. The CDR3 sequence: CASSPILAGESETQYF. The CDR3 nucleotides read TGCGCCAGCAGCCCGATTCTAGCGGGAGAGAGTGAGACCCAGTACTTC.

By proportion, this clone is large. The J gene is TRBJ2-3, the V gene TRBV7-9, with TRBD1 identical over 8 bases. The V segment lost 6 bases and the J segment 2 bases; nucleotides outside the gene matches: 7. CDR1 is SEHNR and CDR2 is FQNEAQ in the germline V gene (reference sequence). This CDR3 has 15 residues. CDR3 sequence (DNA): TGTGCCAGCAGAGAACAGGGGGTCTCCACAGATACGCAGTATTTT. It translates to CASREQGVSTDTQYF.

The rearrangement joins TRBV28 to TRBJ2-7; possible D gene TRBD1, 5 bases. This CDR3 spans 12 amino acids. CDR1 MDHEN and CDR2 SYDVKM come from the germline V gene. V lost 5 bases to trimming and J lost 5 bases, with 10 bases between them. The CDR3: CASSVTDHEQYF. The DNA of the CDR3 is TGTGCCAGCAGTGTGACAGACCACGAGCAGTACTTC. The whole variable domain, filled in from reference TRBV28 and TRBJ2-7, reads DVKVTQSSRYLVKRTGEKVFLECVQDMDHENMFWYRQDPGLGLRLIYFSYDVKMKEKGDIPEGYSVSREKKERFSLILESASTNQTSMYLCASSVTDHEQYFGPGTRLTVT.

The chain links TRBV24-1 to TRBJ2-7; D gene uncertain. V was clipped by 9 bases and J by 6 bases, with 32 bases between them. Looked up from germline, CDR1 is KGHDR and CDR2 is SFDVKD. The CDR3 totals 18 residues. The CDR3 here is CATPTPLVGSPLVCEQYF. The DNA of the CDR3 is TGTGCCACCCCGACGCCCCTAGTTGGCAGTCCGCTGGTTTGCGAGCAGTACTTC.

V gene TRBV6-5 combines with J gene TRBJ1-6; 10 bases are shared with TRBD1. The V gene end was trimmed by 0 bases and the J gene end by 14 bases; junction bases not matched to a gene: 4. The CDR3 runs to 14 residues. Germline CDR1 reads MNHEY; CDR2 reads SVGAGI. The CDR3, as DNA: TGTGCCAGCAGTTACTCAGGACAGGGGGACTCCCTCCACTTT. Its translation: CASSYSGQGDSLHF.

The table lists this clone with a few counts. V and J are TRBV5-1 and TRBJ1-4; tentatively, D is TRBD1 (5 bases). The CDR3 spans 15 residues. V was pared by 4 bases and J by 4 bases, with 14 bases between. Looked up from germline, CDR1 is SGHRS and CDR2 is YFSETQ. CDR3 sequence reads: CASSPGGTGNEKLFF. In DNA form, the CDR3 reads TGCGCCAGCAGCCCGGGCGGGACGGGTAATGAAAAACTGTTTTTT.

The chain carries TRBV6-1 and TRBJ2-1; TRBD2 agrees at 8 bases. After removal of 3 bases from V and 3 bases from J, the junction contained 7 bases not matched to a gene. There are 16 residues in the CDR3. Per germline, CDR1 MNHNS and CDR2 SASEGT. The CDR3 nucleotides read TGTGCCAGCAGTGAGGGGACTAGGGTTATCTACAATGAGCAGTTCTTC. Translated, it gives CASSEGTRVIYNEQFF.

The chain carries TRBV2 and TRBJ1-1, with TRBD1 identical over 9 bases. Looked up from germline, CDR1 is SNHLY and CDR2 is FYNNEI. J lost 7 bases, V lost 5 bases, and 11 bases had no gene match. CDR3 length: 15 residues. The CDR3 bases are TGTGCCAGCAGTCCCGGCTACAGGGGGCTGGATGAAGCTTTCTTT. It encodes CASSPGYRGLDEAFF.

This CDR3 reads CASSQGNAGIHEQYF. CDR3 in DNA: TGTGCCAGCAGCCAAGGGAATGCAGGGATTCACGAGCAGTACTTC. J is TRBJ2-7 and V is TRBV3-1 (or the pseudogene TRBV3-2); maybe TRBD1 (5 bases). The CDR3 is 15 amino acids. Trimming took 1 base from V and 5 from J, leaving 15 bases between them. Germline CDR1 LGHDT, CDR2 YNNKEL (reference sequence).

The chain joins TRBV7-9 to TRBJ2-3, with a possible D match to TRBD2 (6 bases). Germline V CDR1 and CDR2: SEHNR, FQNEAQ (reference sequence). The CDR3 extends over 15 amino acids. The V end lost 1 base, the J end lost 12 bases, and 20 bases lay between the germline ends. CDR3 nucleotides: TGTGCCAGCAGCTTAGTACCGGGAGAGTCGGGATCCCAGTATTTT. Its translation: CASSLVPGESGSQYF.

This rearrangement joins TRBV4-1 to TRBJ2-1; 11 positions match TRBD2. The V segment lost 0 bases and the J segment 9 bases; nucleotides outside the gene matches: 4. Germline CDR1 is MGHRA and CDR2 is YSYEKL. The CDR3 totals 15 residues. The CDR3 nucleotides read TGCGCCAGCAGCCAAGACCCTAGCGGGAGGCGTGAGCAGTTCTTC. Amino acid sequence: CASSQDPSGRREQFF.

The chain recombines TRBV10-3 with TRBJ2-7, with 7 nucleotides matching TRBD2. J gave up 5 bases and V 8 bases, and 6 bases lay outside the gene matches. Germline V gene sequence: CDR1 ENHRY, CDR2 SYGVKD. This CDR3 is 12 amino acids long. In DNA form, the CDR3 reads TGTGCCATCTCAGGGACTATGAACGAGCAGTACTTC. Translation: CAISGTMNEQYF.

The V call is TRBV21-1, the J call TRBJ2-6; the table's D call, TRBD2, has no DNA check behind it. TRBV21-1 is given as a pseudogene. The CDR3 consists of 16 residues. The CDR3 DNA follows: TGTGCCAGCAGCTCCGCTAGCCGCTCTGGGGCCAACGTCCTGACTTTC. The encoded protein is CASSSASRSGANVLTF.

The chain is built from TRBV5-5 and TRBJ1-1; TRBD1 aligns across 9 bases. With V trimmed by 3 bases and J by 3 bases, 3 bases remained unmatched. The length of the CDR3 is 14 residues. Per the germline V gene, CDR1 is SGHKS and CDR2 is YYEKEE (reference sequence). The CDR3 protein is CASSSWDRDTEAFF. As DNA, the CDR3 is TGTGCCAGCAGCTCGTGGGACAGGGACACTGAAGCTTTCTTT.

The rearrangement joins TRBV29-1 to TRBJ2-4, with TRBD1 matching over 9 bases. The CDR3 totals 15 residues. Germline CDR1 reads SQVTM; CDR2 reads ANQGSEA. The V gene end was trimmed by 7 bases and the J gene end by 5 bases; junction bases not matched to a gene: 12. The CDR3 is CSATPGQGLQNIQYF. DNA of the CDR3: TGCAGCGCCACCCCGGGACAGGGTCTCCAAAACATTCAGTACTTC.

This chain links TRBV4-2 with TRBJ2-4, with 13 nucleotides matching TRBD2. J was trimmed by 11 bases and V by 1 base; bases with no gene match: 17. The germline V gene encodes CDR1 LGHNA and CDR2 YNFKEQ. This CDR3 is 19 amino acids long. CDR3 region: CASSQGVSGTSGTLSLQYF. CDR3 coding DNA: TGTGCCAGCAGCCAAGGGGTCTCCGGGACTAGCGGGACCCTCTCGCTTCAGTACTTC.

In nucleotides, the CDR3 is TGTGCCCCGGACACCCAGAACACTGAAGCTTTCTTT. It specifies CAPDTQNTEAFF. This sequence joins TRBV27 and TRBJ1-1; a possible D gene is TRBD1 (5 bases). This CDR3 contains 12 residues. V dropped 11 bases and J dropped 1 base, with 11 bases sitting between them. Germline CDR1 is MNHEY and CDR2 is SMNVEV (reference sequence).

The rearrangement uses TRBV19 and TRBJ2-1; 8 bases match TRBD2. The trim removed 3 bases at V and 4 bases at J, leaving 8 bases unmatched. The CDR3 contains 16 residues. CDR1 is LNHDA, CDR2 SQIVND, per germline (reference sequence). CDR3 protein: CASSMPSGSYYNEQFF. The CDR3, as DNA: TGTGCCAGTAGTATGCCGAGCGGGAGTTATTACAATGAGCAGTTCTTC.

The count of this clone is one. The chain has TRBV18 and TRBJ1-2; 7 bases are a match to TRBD1. Germline V gives CDR1 KGHSH, CDR2 LQKENI. The CDR3 consists of 13 residues. The V gene end was trimmed by 1 base and the J gene end by 6 bases; junction bases not matched to a gene: 2. The CDR3 DNA follows: TGTGCCAGCTCACCACGGGACAGCAATGGCTACACCTTC. Its translation: CASSPRDSNGYTF.

The table lists this clone with a few counts. The rearrangement joins TRBV10-3 to TRBJ1-2, with 9 bases aligning to TRBD1. After removal of 2 bases from V and 8 bases from J, the junction contained 12 bases not matched to a gene. CDR1 and CDR2 from the germline V gene are ENHRY and SYGVKD. CDR3 length equals 16 residues. DNA for the CDR3: TGTGCCATCAGTGAGGGGACAGGGTTTCAAGCGGACGGCTACACCTTC. This gives the protein CAISEGTGFQADGYTF.

The V gene is TRBV4-1, the J gene TRBJ2-5; possibly TRBD2 for D (5 bases). V was cut by 4 bases and J by 4 bases, with 13 bases left in between. Germline assignment: CDR1 MGHRA and CDR2 YSYEKL. This CDR3 spans 14 amino acids. CDR3 residues: CASSLQEGIETQYF. The CDR3 DNA follows: TGCGCCAGCAGCCTGCAAGAGGGAATAGAGACCCAGTACTTC.

This chain uses TRBV12-3 or TRBV12-4 with TRBJ2-7, with D unresolved. The CDR3 length is 13 residues. Trimming shortened V by 6 bases and J by 2 bases, and 11 bases separated the two germline ends. As DNA, the CDR3 is TGTGCCAGCAGGAGAGATGGGCCCTACGAGCAGTACTTC. Translating it yields CASRRDGPYEQYF.

The chain has TRBV5-1 and TRBJ2-1, with 8 bases that match TRBD2. CDR3 size: 15 residues. Losses at the gene ends were 0 bases for V and 9 bases for J; bases not matched to a gene: 8. Germline V lookup: CDR1 SGHRS, CDR2 YFSETQ. The CDR3, as DNA: TGCGCCAGCAGCTTGGCCGGGCGGGAGGTGGGTGAGCAGTTCTTC. It yields the protein CASSLAGREVGEQFF.

This chain links TRBV5-6 with TRBJ2-1, with 9 bases that match TRBD2. V was pared by 3 bases and J by 7 bases, with 8 bases of the junction left unmatched. CDR1 is SGHDT, CDR2 YYEEEE, per germline. The CDR3 extends over 15 amino acids. This CDR3 is CASSSGTSKRNEQFF. The CDR3 bases are TGTGCCAGCAGCTCCGGGACTAGCAAAAGAAATGAGCAGTTCTTC.

This rearrangement joins TRBV19 to TRBJ2-3; D might be TRBD1 (7 bases). This CDR3 region has 15 residues. V shed 5 bases and J shed 5 bases, with 17 bases lying between them. Germline V gives CDR1 LNHDA, CDR2 SQIVND (reference sequence). CDR3 in amino acids: CASSWRGRRGDTQYF. CDR3 DNA: TGTGCCAGTAGTTGGAGGGGGCGCAGAGGAGATACGCAGTATTTT.

The chain is built from TRBV7-8 and TRBJ2-3, with TRBD2 identical over 16 bases. CDR3 length: 18 amino acids. CDR1 and CDR2 (germline): SGHVS, FQNEAQ. With 3 bases clipped from V and 2 bases from J, the junction kept 5 bases outside the gene matches. The CDR3 nucleotides are TGTGCCAGCAGCTTCGGGACTAGCGGGAGGGAATACACAGATACGCAGTATTTT. It specifies CASSFGTSGREYTDTQYF.

The CDR3 loop is CASSPRTSGDYEQYF. For the CDR3, the DNA is TGTGCCAGTAGTCCACGGACTAGCGGTGACTACGAGCAGTACTTC. The V call is TRBV19, the J call TRBJ2-7, with 10 bases lining up with TRBD2. The germline CDR1 and CDR2 sequences are LNHDA and SQIVND (reference sequence). V was clipped by 5 bases and J by 3 bases; unmatched bases: 7. The CDR3 length is 15 residues.

CDR3 sequence (DNA): TGTGCCAGTTCCGTCAGCTCCTACGAGCAGTACTTC. As protein: CASSVSSYEQYF. This chain joins TRBV7-9 and TRBJ2-7; D gene ambiguous. This CDR3 spans 12 amino acids. Trimming stripped 9 bases from V and 0 bases from J, with 9 bases between. Germline-derived CDR1 and CDR2 are SEHNR and FQNEAQ (reference sequence).